This TCR beta chain was profiled in a study of T cells in Graves' hyperthyroidism and ophthalmopathy. General observations from the study: Blood also held most thyroid clonotypes expanded beyond 0.001. By a 13 V-J model, ophthalmopathy was set apart from stable hyperthyroidism.

Researchers amplified the TCR beta CDR3 regions from RNA transcripts. In the first-round RT-PCR of the TCR CDR3, the HTBI primer set was used. TCRdb re-called the multiplex PCR reads through MiXCR, storing one row per CDR3 protein. The repertoire holds 500,000 to 600,000 distinct CDR3 sequences, with about 46% as singletons. This clonotype was observed at least ten times. Its antigen remains unknown. Criteria for exclusion of patients were uncontrolled infection, other autoimmune disease, pregnancy or lactation. Orbital computed tomography and thyroid ultrasound, together with serum TRAb and thyroxine and clinical symptoms, were used for diagnoses. Input material: peripheral blood or thyroid tissue (not recorded which). This TCR came from an adult woman with Graves' disease, either hyperthyroidism or ophthalmopathy (not recorded which).

For the CDR3, the DNA is TGTGCCAGTACAGTTTTGGGACGGCCCGGGAGGGACACTGAAGCTTTCTTT. Amino acids: CASTVLGRPGRDTEAFF. The rearrangement uses TRBV19 and TRBJ1-1; D possibly corresponds to TRBD1 (5 bases). The germline gives CDR1 LNHDA, CDR2 SQIVND (reference sequence). This CDR3 contains 17 residues. V lost 7 bases to trimming and J lost 3 bases, with 24 bases between them.